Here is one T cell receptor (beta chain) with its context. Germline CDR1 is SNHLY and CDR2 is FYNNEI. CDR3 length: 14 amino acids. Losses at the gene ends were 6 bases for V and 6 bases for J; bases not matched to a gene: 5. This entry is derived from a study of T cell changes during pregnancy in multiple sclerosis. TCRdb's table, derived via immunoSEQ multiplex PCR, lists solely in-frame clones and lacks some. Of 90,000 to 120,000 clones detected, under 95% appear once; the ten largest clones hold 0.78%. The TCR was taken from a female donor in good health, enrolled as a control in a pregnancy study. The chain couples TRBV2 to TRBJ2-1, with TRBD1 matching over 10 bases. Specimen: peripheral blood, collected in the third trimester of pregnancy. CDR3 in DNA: TGTGCCAGCAGAGAGAGGACAGGGGGCAATGAGCAGTTCTTC. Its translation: CASRERTGGNEQFF.